These 16 T cell receptor beta chains were all obtained from the same sample, sequenced in a study of blood T cell repertoires in COVID-19. Sequencing was performed with immunoSEQ multiplex PCR; in TCRdb, only in-frame clones are kept and a portion is missing. The repertoire holds 150,000 to 200,000 clones, with approximately 86% as singletons. The source material was peripheral blood. All receptors derive from a man aged 40-49 years with active or convalescent COVID-19.

The chain links TRBV2 to TRBJ2-7, with D maybe TRBD1 (6 bases). Germline lookup yields CDR1 SNHLY and CDR2 FYNNEI. This CDR3 is built from 13 residues. Deletions cut 8 bases from V and 0 bases from J, with 11 bases between. The CDR3 nucleotides are TGTGCCAGCCTCAGGGGTGACTCCTACGAGCAGTACTTC. Amino acids: CASLRGDSYEQYF.

The V call is TRBV30, the J call TRBJ1-1; D call uncertain. The CDR3 spans 10 residues. Trimming shortened V by 5 bases and J by 5 bases, and 6 bases separated the two germline ends. Germline CDR1 and CDR2: GTSNPN and SVGIG (reference sequence). This chain's CDR3 is CAWGRTEAFF. The CDR3 coding sequence is TGTGCCTGGGGGAGGACTGAAGCTTTCTTT.

This clone was seen a handful of times. The chain uses TRBV2 and TRBJ2-1; TRBD2 aligns across 8 bases. Germline-derived CDR1 and CDR2 are SNHLY and FYNNEI. The CDR3 consists of 17 residues. Germline trimming cut 2 bases from V and 5 bases from J; bases unmatched to any gene: 11. The CDR3 is CASSESSGTSINNEQFF. The CDR3 DNA reads TGTGCCAGCAGTGAATCCTCCGGGACTAGTATAAACAATGAGCAGTTCTTC.

CDR3 residues: CASSQDRLGYTF. The CDR3, as DNA: TGTGCCAGCAGCCAAGACAGACTGGGCTACACCTTC. V usage is TRBV14 and J usage is TRBJ1-2; D ambiguous. V dropped 0 bases and J dropped 8 bases, with 7 bases sitting between them. Germline CDR1 is SGHDN and CDR2 is FVKESK. The CDR3 extends over 12 amino acids.

This clone was seen a handful of times. V gene TRBV28 combines with J gene TRBJ1-4, with D maybe TRBD1 (5 bases). CDR3 length equals 13 residues. V lost 2 bases to trimming and J lost 8 bases, with 9 bases between them. Germline CDR1 reads MDHEN; CDR2 reads SYDVKM. The CDR3 protein is CASSLGAGEKLFF. The CDR3 DNA follows: TGTGCCAGCAGTTTAGGGGCGGGAGAAAAACTGTTTTTT.

J is TRBJ2-6 and V is TRBV7-9; 7 bases align to TRBD2. The V gene end was trimmed by 5 bases and the J gene end by 2 bases; junction bases not matched to a gene: 3. Germline V CDR1 and CDR2: SEHNR, FQNEAQ (reference sequence). The CDR3 extends over 15 amino acids. The CDR3: CASSRREAGANVLTF. The CDR3 DNA follows: TGTGCCAGCAGCCGCCGGGAGGCTGGGGCCAACGTCCTGACTTTC.

The chain recombines TRBV5-4 with TRBJ2-3, with 9 bases fitting TRBD2. Unmatched junction bases numbered 7, after V lost 0 bases and J lost 2 bases. This CDR3 is 17 amino acids long. The V gene's germline CDR1 is SGHNT and CDR2 YYREEE (reference sequence). CDR3 protein: CASSLAAGGGATDTQYF. CDR3 in DNA: TGTGCCAGCAGCTTGGCCGCGGGCGGGGGGGCCACAGATACGCAGTATTTT.

V gene TRBV30 combines with J gene TRBJ2-4; D may be TRBD1 (5 bases). The CDR3 sequence is 14 residues long. The germline CDR1 and CDR2 sequences are GTSNPN and SVGIG (reference sequence). Trimming took 0 bases from V and 6 from J, leaving 12 bases between them. CDR3 loop: CAWSVGAGRNIQYF. The CDR3 nucleotides read TGTGCCTGGAGTGTAGGGGCAGGGCGAAACATTCAGTACTTC. The full variable domain, with the rest looked up from reference TRBV30 and TRBJ2-4, is SQTIHQWPATLVQPVGSPLSLECTVEGTSNPNLYWYRQAAGRGLQLLFYSVGIGQISSEVPQNLSASRPQDRQFILSSKKLLLSDSGFYLCAWSVGAGRNIQYFGAGTRLSVL.

This clone has a single count. The chain is built from TRBV5-1 and TRBJ2-7; 10 positions agree with TRBD2. CDR1 is SGHRS, CDR2 YFSETQ, per germline. The CDR3 is 17 amino acids. Trimming at V came to 10 bases and at J to 5 bases, leaving 21 bases not matched to a gene. CDR3 DNA sequence: TGCGCCGCGCCCGGGACTAGCGATAGCAAGGGAGCCCACGAGCAGTACTTC. This codes for CAAPGTSDSKGAHEQYF. Complete variable domain (other parts from reference TRBV5-1 and TRBJ2-7): KAGVTQTPRYLIKTRGQQVTLSCSPISGHRSVSWYQQTPGQGLQFLFEYFSETQRNKGNFPGRFSGRQFSNSRSEMNVSTLELGDSALYLCAAPGTSDSKGAHEQYFGPGTRLTVT.

The DNA for the CDR3 is TGCGCCAGCGCTGCTGGGGGGGCTTTGGAGACCCAGTACTTC. Translation: CASAAGGALETQYF. This rearrangement joins TRBV5-1 to TRBJ2-5; D may be TRBD2 (7 bases). The CDR3 is 14 amino acids. V lost 7 bases, J lost 5 bases, and 18 bases lay in between. The V gene's germline CDR1 is SGHRS and CDR2 YFSETQ.

As DNA, the CDR3 is TGTGCCAGCAGCTACGGAGCAACTAATGAAAAACTGTTTTTT. It codes for CASSYGATNEKLFF. J is TRBJ1-4 and V is TRBV7-9; D gene ambiguous. Germline values: CDR1 SEHNR, CDR2 FQNEAQ (reference sequence). CDR3 size: 14 residues. The germline V and J ends were trimmed by 4 bases and 0 bases, with 6 bases remaining between them.

The rearrangement joins TRBV6-1 to TRBJ2-2; D perhaps matches TRBD1 (5 bases). Germline V gives CDR1 MNHNS, CDR2 SASEGT. CDR3 size: 16 residues. The V end lost 4 bases, the J end lost 2 bases, and 14 bases lay between the germline ends. The CDR3 bases are TGTGCCAGCAGTGTGCAGGGCTCCCTAAACACCGGGGAGCTGTTTTTT. Protein: CASSVQGSLNTGELFF.

The J gene is TRBJ1-1, the V gene TRBV11-3; D possibly corresponds to TRBD1 (5 bases). CDR3 length equals 14 residues. CDR1 is SGHNT and CDR2 is YENEEA in the germline V gene. V was shortened by 0 bases and J by 11 bases, with 16 bases between the two germline ends. The CDR3 bases are TGTGCCAGCAGCTTAGAGGGACTTCAAGAAGGGGCTTTCTTT. Translation gives CASSLEGLQEGAFF.

J is TRBJ1-2 and V is TRBV4-2, with a weak D call TRBD1 (5 bases). CDR1 is LGHNA, CDR2 YNFKEQ, per germline. This CDR3 has 14 residues. Deletions cut 2 bases from V and 4 bases from J, with 11 bases between. The CDR3 bases are TGTGCCAGCAGCCAATTTGCAGGGATCTATGGCTACACCTTC. It is translated as CASSQFAGIYGYTF.

This clone was seen a handful of times. The chain has TRBV30 and TRBJ1-2, with D hard to call. The CDR3 totals 12 residues. Trimming pared 0 bases from V and 8 bases from J, leaving 10 bases between. Germline-derived CDR1 and CDR2 are GTSNPN and SVGIG (reference sequence). The CDR3 DNA follows: TGTGCCTGGAGTGTCGGAGGGAGCGGCTACACCTTC. Protein product: CAWSVGGSGYTF.

V is TRBV12-3 or TRBV12-4 and J is TRBJ1-6, with D uncertain. CDR3 size: 11 residues. With 5 bases removed from V and 17 bases from J, the gap between germline ends came to 13 bases. The CDR3 nucleotides are TGTGCCAGCAGTAAAAATGGGCCAATCCACTTT. Translated: CASSKNGPIHF.